The rows below give T cell receptor beta chains drawn from one sample of a study of control samples from healthy donors and cancer patients. Here immunoSEQ multiplex PCR was the method, and the copy in TCRdb shows in-frame clones only, minus some. The table has some 94,000 clones, roughly 86% seen once. The source material was blood. The receptors were gathered from a woman between 50 and 59 years old in good health. The CDR3 runs from the conserved cysteine through the conserved F or W. D genes are given only for firm matches. Not all rows give a size; the values are once, few, many and, for expanded clones, a class.

>.|TRBD2|TRBJ2-5|TRBV5-6
CASSLWRGGSQETQYF
TGTGCCAGCAGCTTGTGGAGGGGAGGGAGCCAAGAGACCCAGTACTTC
>.|.|TRBJ2-7|TRBV6-6
CASSYSPGSYEQYF
TGTGCCAGCAGTTACTCGCCCGGCTCCTACGAGCAGTACTTC
>.|.|TRBJ2-5|TRBV9
CASSAGEALQETQYF
TGTGCCAGCAGCGCCGGGGAGGCATTACAAGAGACCCAGTACTTC
>.|.|TRBJ2-7|TRBV27
CASSLGQGLAYEQYF
TGTGCCAGCAGTTTAGGGCAGGGACTTGCCTACGAGCAGTACTTC
>.|TRBD1|TRBJ1-2|TRBV7-3
CASSPTGTGARYGYTF
TGTGCCAGCAGCCCCACCGGGACAGGGGCTCGTTATGGCTACACCTTC
>.|.|TRBJ1-2|TRBV6-1
CASSELQGSTGGYTF
TGTGCCAGCAGTGAACTACAAGGTTCAACGGGAGGCTACACCTTC
>.|.|TRBJ2-7|TRBV28
CASSSAVRLDEQYF
TGTGCCAGCAGCTCAGCCGTTAGGTTGGACGAGCAGTACTTC
>.|TRBD2|TRBJ2-1|TRBV9
CASSVGTSGGTYNEQFF
TGTGCCAGCAGCGTAGGGACTAGCGGGGGGACCTACAATGAGCAGTTCTTC
>.|.|TRBJ2-3|TRBV28
CASEKKGPTDTQYF
TGTGCCAGCGAGAAGAAGGGGCCGACAGATACGCAGTATTTT
>.|.|TRBJ2-7|TRBV3-1/TRBV3-2
CASSQVKTRQYF
TGTGCCAGCAGCCAAGTCAAGACAAGGCAGTACTTC
>.|TRBD1|TRBJ1-1|TRBV7-9
CASSLAQGGQSEAFF
TGTGCCAGCAGCTTAGCGCAAGGGGGACAGAGTGAAGCTTTCTTT
>.|TRBD1|TRBJ1-4|TRBV6-5
CASRLTTGAGEKLFF
TGTGCCAGCAGGTTAACGACAGGGGCGGGTGAAAAACTGTTTTTT
>.|.|TRBJ1-5|TRBV30
CAWGSRGRGEQPQHF
TGTGCCTGGGGGTCCAGGGGAAGGGGAGAACAGCCCCAGCATTTT
>.|.|TRBJ2-2|TRBV6-5
CASSYALGTGELFF
TGTGCCAGCAGTTACGCCCTAGGCACCGGGGAGCTGTTTTTT
>.|.|TRBJ2-7|TRBV18
CASSPPEGGEYF
TGTGCCAGCTCACCACCCGAAGGGGGAGAGTACTTC
>few|.|TRBJ2-1|TRBV13
CASSLGPGYNEQFF
TGTGCCAGCAGCTTGGGCCCAGGGTACAATGAGCAGTTCTTC
>.|TRBD2|TRBJ2-2|TRBV7-9
CARRFWAGRGGAGELFF
TGTGCCCGCCGCTTTTGGGCCGGGCGGGGGGGGGCCGGGGAGCTGTTTTTT
>few|.|TRBJ1-5|TRBV6-5
CASRPDRNQPQHF
TGTGCCAGCAGACCCGACAGAAATCAGCCCCAGCATTTT
>.|.|TRBJ2-5|TRBV5-1
CASSLAFSGWETQYF
TGCGCCAGCAGCTTGGCCTTTTCAGGGTGGGAGACCCAGTACTTC
>.|TRBD1|TRBJ2-5|TRBV4-1
CASSQEVTGGGYQETQYF
TGCGCCAGCAGCCAAGAGGTGACAGGGGGAGGGTACCAAGAGACCCAGTACTTC
>medium-sized|.|TRBJ2-1|TRBV2
CASSEGVGGEQFF
TGTGCCAGCAGTGAAGGGGTCGGGGGTGAGCAGTTCTTC
>once|.|TRBJ2-3|TRBV11-3
CASSAARATDTQYF
TGTGCCAGCAGCGCCGCCCGGGCCACAGATACGCAGTATTTT
>.|.|TRBJ2-3|TRBV5-8
CASSLEQVTDTQYF
TGTGCCAGCAGCTTGGAACAAGTCACAGATACGCAGTATTTT
>.|.|TRBJ2-2|TRBV9
CASSVSRTANTGELFF
TGTGCCAGCAGCGTAAGTAGGACAGCAAACACCGGGGAGCTGTTTTTT
>.|TRBD1|TRBJ1-1|TRBV6-5
CASRGTGPPGEAFF
TGTGCCAGCAGGGGGACAGGGCCCCCTGGTGAAGCTTTCTTT
>.|.|TRBJ2-5|TRBV2
CASSEQVGQETQYF
TGTGCCAGCAGTGAACAAGTCGGGCAAGAGACCCAGTACTTC
>once|TRBD1|TRBJ1-6|TRBV9
CASSGGGRDYNSPLHF
TGTGCCAGCAGCGGAGGGGGCAGGGACTATAATTCACCCCTCCACTTT
>.|TRBD1|TRBJ2-5|TRBV2
CASRATGGQETQYF
TGTGCCAGCAGGGCGACAGGGGGCCAAGAGACCCAGTACTTC
>.|TRBD2|TRBJ2-7|TRBV29-1
CSVWTSGSYEQYF
TGCAGCGTATGGACTAGCGGCTCCTACGAGCAGTACTTC
>.|.|TRBJ1-2|TRBV7-2
CASSVPEKYGYTF
TGTGCCAGCAGCGTTCCCGAGAAGTATGGCTACACCTTC
>.|.|TRBJ2-7|TRBV6-5
CASSYSRGAEQYF
TGTGCCAGCAGTTACTCAAGGGGGGCCGAGCAGTACTTC
>.|TRBD2|TRBJ2-5|TRBV5-1
CASRIRPGGETQYF
TGCGCCAGCAGGATCCGCCCGGGAGGAGAGACCCAGTACTTC
>once|TRBD1|TRBJ2-7|TRBV12-5
CASGLVFGTGESLWEQYF
TGTGCTAGTGGTTTGGTATTCGGGACAGGGGAGAGTTTGTGGGAGCAGTACTTC
>once|.|TRBJ1-2|TRBV20-1
CSAGGDYGYTF
TGCAGTGCAGGGGGGGACTATGGCTACACCTTC
>.|TRBD2|TRBJ2-1|TRBV4-2
CASSQAQARRSGRDNEQFF
TGTGCCAGCAGCCAGGCCCAGGCTCGGAGGAGCGGGAGGGACAATGAGCAGTTCTTC
>.|TRBD2|TRBJ2-5|TRBV9
CASSVGAGRETQYF
TGTGCCAGCAGCGTAGGAGCGGGGAGAGAGACCCAGTACTTC
>.|TRBD1|TRBJ1-1|TRBV19
CASRQGWSTEAFF
TGTGCCAGCCGACAGGGTTGGAGCACTGAAGCTTTCTTT
>.|.|TRBJ1-4|TRBV12-3/TRBV12-4
CASKLQGDEKLFF
TGTGCCAGCAAACTACAGGGTGATGAAAAACTGTTTTTT
>.|.|TRBJ2-4|TRBV10-3
CAISEGVVTKNIQYF
TGTGCCATCAGTGAAGGGGTCGTAACCAAAAACATTCAGTACTTC
>few|.|TRBJ2-1|TRBV7-9
CASSSGPSGDEQFF
TGTGCCAGCAGCTCGGGTCCAAGTGGGGATGAGCAGTTCTTC
>few|.|TRBJ2-3|TRBV5-6
CASSSDSYTDTQYF
TGTGCCAGCAGCTCGGACAGTTACACAGATACGCAGTATTTT
>.|.|TRBJ2-1|TRBV11-2
CASSSPRRRDEQFF
TGTGCCAGCAGTTCCCCTAGACGCCGGGACGAGCAGTTCTTC
>.|.|TRBJ2-7|TRBV28
CASSLHPSQYEQYF
TGTGCCAGCAGTTTACACCCCAGCCAATACGAGCAGTACTTC
>.|TRBD1|TRBJ2-7|TRBV12-3/TRBV12-4
CASSTGGVYEQYF
TGTGCCAGCAGCACAGGGGGTGTCTACGAGCAGTACTTC
>.|TRBD2|TRBJ2-7|TRBV6-5
CASESGTYEQYF
TGTGCCAGCGAGAGCGGGACGTACGAGCAGTACTTC
>.|.|TRBJ1-3|TRBV3-1/TRBV3-2
CASSLMTVSFGNTIYF
TGTGCCAGCAGCCTCATGACAGTTTCCTTCGGAAACACCATATATTTT
>.|TRBD1|TRBJ1-6|TRBV19
CASRVSRDSNSPLHF
TGTGCCAGTAGGGTTAGCCGGGACAGCAATTCACCCCTCCACTTT
>.|TRBD2|TRBJ2-1|TRBV24-1
CATSDGRGGSRNEQFF
TGTGCCACCAGTGACGGCCGGGGGGGCTCTCGCAATGAGCAGTTCTTC
>.|.|TRBJ2-2|TRBV29-1
CSVYRWDTGELFF
TGCAGCGTCTACAGGTGGGACACCGGGGAGCTGTTTTTT
>.|TRBD2|TRBJ2-1|TRBV19
CASSIVRAGGPYNEQFF
TGTGCCAGTAGTATAGTTCGGGCGGGGGGCCCGTACAATGAGCAGTTCTTC
>.|.|TRBJ2-4|TRBV2
CATRAKNIQYF
TGTGCCACCCGAGCCAAAAACATTCAGTACTTC
>.|TRBD2|TRBJ2-5|TRBV27
CASPGIAGSETQYF
TGTGCCAGCCCCGGAATAGCGGGATCGGAGACCCAGTACTTC
>.|TRBD1|TRBJ2-3|TRBV25-1
CASSRDRYTDTQYF
TGTGCCAGCAGCCGGGACAGGTACACAGATACGCAGTATTTT
>few|TRBD2|TRBJ2-5|TRBV11-2
CASSPGTSGRAGETQYF
TGTGCCAGCAGCCCCGGGACTAGCGGGAGGGCCGGAGAGACCCAGTACTTC
>.|TRBD1|TRBJ2-7|TRBV7-2
CASSLEGGRGQYF
TGTGCCAGCAGCTTAGAAGGGGGCAGAGGGCAGTACTTC
>.|TRBD2|TRBJ2-3|TRBV6-1
CASSEMWGGTSSTDTQYF
TGTGCCAGCAGTGAAATGTGGGGAGGGACTTCTAGCACAGATACGCAGTATTTT